These 10 T cell receptor beta chains originate from one sample sequenced in a study of CXCR3-negative and CXCR3-positive naive CD8 T cells (dated by TCRdb to between 2018 and 2020). TCRdb names NextSeq 550 as the instrument used. The Human TCR Profiling Kit (MiLaboratory) was used to make UMI-labeled 5' RACE TRB cDNA libraries. Each CDR3 protein sequence appears as one entry after TCRdb reprocessed the reads, and no DNA is included. This sample's table lists nearly 45,000 distinct CDR3 sequences. The ten biggest clones cover roughly 14% of the sample. Sequencing was performed on memory CD8+ T cells from blood. The cell subset or site label corresponds to: conventional CD8+ memory T cells (TMEM), sorted as controls. These receptors were taken from a human donor in good health. Some clones in this sample may be carry-over from other donors' samples.

The genes are TRBV4-1 and TRBJ2-7; TCRdb proposes TRBD1, but this gene call is untestable without DNA. Germline loops: CDR1 MGHRA, CDR2 YSYEKL. The CDR3 totals 14 residues. The CDR3 sequence is CASSQGPRAYEQYF.

V usage is TRBV5-5 and J usage is TRBJ2-1; checking the TCRdb D call of TRBD2 is not possible without DNA. CDR3 length: 15 amino acids. The germline V gene has CDR1 SGHKS and CDR2 YYEKEE (reference sequence). CDR3 amino acids: CASSLGVAGPGEQFF.

This rearrangement joins TRBV20-1 to TRBJ2-3; TCRdb's assignment of TRBD1 cannot be checked, as there is no DNA. The CDR3 loop spans 15 amino acids. Germline values: CDR1 DFQATT, CDR2 SNEGSKA (reference sequence). This CDR3 reads CSARDNRDRTDTQYF.

The chain combines TRBV5-1 with TRBJ1-1. CDR3 length: 15 residues. Germline assignment: CDR1 SGHRS and CDR2 YFSETQ. The CDR3: CASSVYGGPNTEAFF.

CDR3 sequence: CSARVLAGPTYEQYF. V usage is TRBV20-1 and J usage is TRBJ2-7; the D call from TCRdb, TRBD2, cannot be confirmed without DNA. The CDR3 is 15 residues long. The germline CDR1 and CDR2 sequences are DFQATT and SNEGSKA (reference sequence).

V gene TRBV4-3 combines with J gene TRBJ2-2; TCRdb selects TRBD2, and the lack of DNA leaves this call unchecked. CDR1 is LGHNA and CDR2 is YSLEER in the germline V gene. The CDR3 totals 14 residues. CDR3 in amino acids: CASSGGLEVGELFF.

The rearrangement joins TRBV4-2 to TRBJ1-2; the D call of TRBD1 rests on TCRdb alone, since no DNA is present to check it. Germline CDR1 is LGHNA and CDR2 is YNFKEQ. This CDR3 region has 20 residues. The CDR3 spells CASSQRHSRDRGSANYGYTF.

The V and J genes are TRBV28 and TRBJ1-2. The CDR3 is 11 amino acids. Germline CDR1 is MDHEN and CDR2 is SYDVKM. CDR3 in amino acids: CASRNLGLRTF.

V gene TRBV13 combines with J gene TRBJ1-2; TCRdb indicates TRBD1, and absent DNA this call remains unverified. The CDR3 has 11 amino acids. Germline values: CDR1 PRHDT, CDR2 FYEKMQ (reference sequence). CDR3 sequence reads: CASSPGGGYTF.

This chain joins TRBV20-1 and TRBJ2-7. The CDR3 totals 13 residues. Germline V CDR1 and CDR2: DFQATT, SNEGSKA (reference sequence). This chain's CDR3 is CSARQPSSYEQYF.